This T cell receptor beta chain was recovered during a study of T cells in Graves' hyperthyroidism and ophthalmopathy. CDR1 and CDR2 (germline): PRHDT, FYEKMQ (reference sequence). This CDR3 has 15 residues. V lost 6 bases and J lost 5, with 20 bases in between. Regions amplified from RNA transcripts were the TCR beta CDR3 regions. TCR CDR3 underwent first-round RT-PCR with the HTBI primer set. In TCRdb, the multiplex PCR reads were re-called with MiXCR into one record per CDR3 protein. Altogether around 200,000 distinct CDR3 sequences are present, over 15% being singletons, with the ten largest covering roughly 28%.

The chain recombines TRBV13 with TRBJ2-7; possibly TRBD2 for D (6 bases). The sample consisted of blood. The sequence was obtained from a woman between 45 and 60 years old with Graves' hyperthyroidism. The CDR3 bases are TGTGCCAGCAGGCCGATCAGCGGGCCTGGGGACGAGCAGTACTTC. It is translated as CASRPISGPGDEQYF. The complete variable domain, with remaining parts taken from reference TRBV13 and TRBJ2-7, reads AAGVIQSPRHLIKEKRETATLKCYPIPRHDTVYWYQQGPGQDPQFLISFYEKMQSDKGSIPDRFSAQQFSDYHSELNMSSLELGDSALYFCASRPISGPGDEQYFGPGTRLTVT.